This is a list of T cell receptor beta chains from one sample in a study of memory CD4+ T cells and cytomegalovirus serostatus. Clones were sequenced by immunoSEQ multiplex PCR, and TCRdb holds only the in-frame ones, with some missing. Among around 41,000 clones, roughly four fifths were seen once, and the ten largest hold about 6.8%. What was sequenced was memory CD4+ T cells from blood. The receptors shown here come from an adult in good health and CMV-seronegative. Each CDR3 is given with its conserved first and last residue. Fields, in order: CDR3 length, V gene, D gene, clone size, J gene, CDR3 protein, CDR3 DNA. A D gene is named only where the DNA matches it firmly. Clone size is not always given. Where it is, it says once, few, many or a class for expanded clones.

len: 15; v_gene: TRBV11-2; d_gene: TRBD1; abundance: .; j_gene: TRBJ2-6; CDR3aa: CASSNRGSGANVLTF; CDR3nt: TGTGCCAGCAGCAACAGGGGTTCTGGGGCCAACGTCCTGACTTTC
len: 16; v_gene: TRBV11-3; d_gene: TRBD2; abundance: .; j_gene: TRBJ2-3; CDR3aa: CASSSRAGGGTDTQYF; CDR3nt: TGTGCCAGCAGCTCCCGGGCGGGAGGTGGGACAGATACGCAGTATTTT
len: 18; v_gene: TRBV27; d_gene: .; abundance: once; j_gene: TRBJ2-7; CDR3aa: CASSSAPVGQGVTYEQYF; CDR3nt: TGTGCCAGCAGTTCGGCCCCCGTAGGGCAGGGTGTTACCTACGAGCAGTACTTC
len: 15; v_gene: TRBV7-2; d_gene: TRBD1; abundance: .; j_gene: TRBJ1-5; CDR3aa: CASSPDGTGSQPQHF; CDR3nt: TGTGCCAGCAGCCCGGACGGGACAGGGAGTCAGCCCCAGCATTTT
len: 17; v_gene: TRBV10-3; d_gene: TRBD2; abundance: .; j_gene: TRBJ2-1; CDR3aa: CAIRRWTSGSSYNEQFF; CDR3nt: TGTGCCATCAGGAGGTGGACTAGCGGGAGCTCCTACAATGAGCAGTTCTTC
len: 15; v_gene: TRBV19; d_gene: .; abundance: .; j_gene: TRBJ1-4; CDR3aa: CASSAYRAGNEKLFF; CDR3nt: TGTGCCAGTAGTGCTTACAGGGCGGGTAATGAAAAACTGTTTTTT
len: 17; v_gene: TRBV28; d_gene: .; abundance: .; j_gene: TRBJ1-1; CDR3aa: CASGAFSVIRQNTEAFF; CDR3nt: TGTGCCAGCGGAGCTTTTTCGGTCATAAGGCAGAACACTGAAGCTTTCTTT
len: 15; v_gene: TRBV7-2; d_gene: .; abundance: .; j_gene: TRBJ2-2; CDR3aa: CASSLSRVGTGELFF; CDR3nt: TGTGCCAGCAGCTTATCCAGGGTTGGAACCGGGGAGCTGTTTTTT
len: 15; v_gene: TRBV21-1; d_gene: .; abundance: .; j_gene: TRBJ1-2; CDR3aa: CASSKVGTGVHGYTF; CDR3nt: TGTGCCAGCAGCAAAGTAGGGACAGGGGTCCATGGCTACACCTTC
len: 14; v_gene: TRBV5-4; d_gene: .; abundance: .; j_gene: TRBJ2-5; CDR3aa: CASSLGQTQETQYF; CDR3nt: TGTGCCAGCAGCTTGGGCCAGACCCAAGAGACCCAGTACTTC
len: 13; v_gene: TRBV5-1; d_gene: TRBD2; abundance: .; j_gene: TRBJ2-1; CDR3aa: CASSPSGRAEGFF; CDR3nt: TGCGCCAGCAGCCCCTCCGGGAGGGCCGAGGGGTTCTTC
len: 12; v_gene: TRBV11-3; d_gene: .; abundance: .; j_gene: TRBJ2-1; CDR3aa: CASSLEPYEQFF; CDR3nt: TGTGCCAGCAGCTTAGAACCCTATGAGCAGTTCTTC
len: 13; v_gene: TRBV18; d_gene: .; abundance: few; j_gene: TRBJ1-1; CDR3aa: CASSEIGATEAFF; CDR3nt: TGTGCCAGCTCAGAGATTGGGGCCACTGAAGCTTTCTTT
len: 14; v_gene: TRBV6-6; d_gene: .; abundance: few; j_gene: TRBJ1-5; CDR3aa: CASSQGSGYQPQHF; CDR3nt: TGTGCCAGCAGCCAGGGCTCCGGGTACCAGCCCCAGCATTTT
len: 13; v_gene: TRBV14; d_gene: TRBD1; abundance: once; j_gene: TRBJ2-3; CDR3aa: CASSHSGTGTQYF; CDR3nt: TGTGCCAGCAGCCATTCCGGGACAGGGACGCAGTATTTT
len: 14; v_gene: TRBV4-1; d_gene: .; abundance: .; j_gene: TRBJ2-1; CDR3aa: CASSQSRLYNEQFF; CDR3nt: TGCGCCAGCAGCCAATCGCGCCTCTACAATGAGCAGTTCTTC
len: 15; v_gene: TRBV19; d_gene: TRBD1; abundance: .; j_gene: TRBJ2-5; CDR3aa: CASSITGQGRETQYF; CDR3nt: TGTGCCAGTAGTATCACCGGACAGGGGAGGGAGACCCAGTACTTC
len: 14; v_gene: TRBV6-1; d_gene: TRBD1; abundance: medium-sized; j_gene: TRBJ1-5; CDR3aa: CASNYRGGRQPQHF; CDR3nt: TGTGCCAGCAATTACAGGGGCGGACGGCAGCCCCAGCATTTT
len: 15; v_gene: TRBV6-6; d_gene: .; abundance: .; j_gene: TRBJ2-6; CDR3aa: CASSYSRSGANVLTF; CDR3nt: TGTGCCAGCAGTTACTCCAGATCCGGGGCCAACGTCCTGACTTTC
len: 17; v_gene: TRBV5-6; d_gene: TRBD2; abundance: .; j_gene: TRBJ2-1; CDR3aa: CASSLDFAGVPYNEQFF; CDR3nt: TGTGCCAGCAGCTTGGATTTCGCGGGAGTTCCCTACAATGAGCAGTTCTTC
len: 13; v_gene: TRBV7-9; d_gene: .; abundance: .; j_gene: TRBJ1-2; CDR3aa: CASSQGSNYGYTF; CDR3nt: TGTGCCAGCAGCCAGGGCAGTAACTATGGCTACACCTTC
len: 14; v_gene: TRBV4-3; d_gene: TRBD1; abundance: .; j_gene: TRBJ1-2; CDR3aa: CASSQRDSGRGYTF; CDR3nt: TGCGCCAGCAGCCAAAGGGACAGCGGACGCGGCTACACCTTC
len: 13; v_gene: TRBV11-2; d_gene: .; abundance: .; j_gene: TRBJ1-6; CDR3aa: CASSLDPNSPLHF; CDR3nt: TGTGCCAGCAGCTTAGACCCAAATTCACCCCTCCACTTT
len: 13; v_gene: TRBV5-6; d_gene: .; abundance: medium-sized; j_gene: TRBJ1-2; CDR3aa: CASSLQQGWGYTF; CDR3nt: TGTGCCAGCAGCTTACAACAGGGTTGGGGCTACACCTTC
len: 13; v_gene: TRBV7-2; d_gene: .; abundance: few; j_gene: TRBJ1-2; CDR3aa: CASSAGFRYGYTF; CDR3nt: TGTGCCAGCAGTGCAGGGTTTAGGTATGGCTACACCTTC
len: 14; v_gene: TRBV5-1; d_gene: TRBD1; abundance: medium-sized; j_gene: TRBJ1-3; CDR3aa: CASSPGTAGNTIYF; CDR3nt: TGCGCCAGCAGCCCCGGGACAGCTGGAAACACCATATATTTT
len: 16; v_gene: TRBV7-8; d_gene: TRBD2; abundance: once; j_gene: TRBJ2-7; CDR3aa: CASSQRSSGSSYEQYF; CDR3nt: TGTGCCAGCAGCCAAAGGAGTAGCGGGAGCTCCTACGAGCAGTACTTC
len: 14; v_gene: TRBV30; d_gene: .; abundance: .; j_gene: TRBJ1-1; CDR3aa: CAWSPGQGCTEAFF; CDR3nt: TGTGCCTGGAGTCCCGGCCAGGGCTGCACTGAAGCTTTCTTT
len: 13; v_gene: TRBV11-3; d_gene: .; abundance: .; j_gene: TRBJ1-2; CDR3aa: CASSLLDGSGYTF; CDR3nt: TGTGCCAGCAGCTTATTGGACGGGAGTGGCTACACCTTC
len: 15; v_gene: TRBV27; d_gene: TRBD2; abundance: .; j_gene: TRBJ2-1; CDR3aa: CASSSGLAEINEQFF; CDR3nt: TGTGCCAGCAGTTCGGGACTAGCGGAAATCAATGAGCAGTTCTTC
len: 15; v_gene: TRBV6-5; d_gene: .; abundance: .; j_gene: TRBJ1-5; CDR3aa: CASRSLRGASQPQHF; CDR3nt: TGTGCCAGCAGGTCCCTTCGGGGGGCGAGTCAGCCCCAGCATTTT
len: 14; v_gene: TRBV6-1; d_gene: .; abundance: once; j_gene: TRBJ2-7; CDR3aa: CASSEGHRRGEQYF; CDR3nt: TGTGCCAGCAGTGAAGGACACCGGAGAGGCGAGCAGTACTTC
len: 13; v_gene: TRBV9; d_gene: .; abundance: .; j_gene: TRBJ2-5; CDR3aa: CASSRQAQETQYF; CDR3nt: TGTGCCAGCAGTCGTCAGGCCCAAGAGACCCAGTACTTC
len: 15; v_gene: TRBV6-5; d_gene: .; abundance: .; j_gene: TRBJ2-2; CDR3aa: CASSRGTSNTGELFF; CDR3nt: TGTGCCAGCTCCCGCGGCACCTCGAACACCGGGGAGCTGTTTTTT
len: 16; v_gene: TRBV2; d_gene: TRBD1; abundance: .; j_gene: TRBJ1-3; CDR3aa: CASSSTGGIAGNTIYF; CDR3nt: TGTGCCAGCAGTTCGACAGGGGGCATCGCTGGAAACACCATATATTTT
len: 14; v_gene: TRBV19; d_gene: .; abundance: few; j_gene: TRBJ1-2; CDR3aa: CASSISAQGLGYTF; CDR3nt: TGTGCCAGTAGTATTTCAGCACAGGGCCTTGGCTACACCTTC
len: 13; v_gene: TRBV7-3; d_gene: .; abundance: .; j_gene: TRBJ2-7; CDR3aa: CASSSLPGNEQYF; CDR3nt: TGTGCCAGCAGCTCGCTTCCAGGGAACGAGCAGTACTTC
len: 15; v_gene: TRBV6-5; d_gene: .; abundance: .; j_gene: TRBJ2-7; CDR3aa: CASSYDPAQTYEQYF; CDR3nt: TGTGCCAGCAGTTATGATCCGGCACAGACCTACGAGCAGTACTTC
len: 17; v_gene: TRBV7-3; d_gene: .; abundance: .; j_gene: TRBJ2-3; CDR3aa: CASSPTLSGLNTDTQYF; CDR3nt: TGTGCCAGCAGCCCAACCCTCAGCGGGCTTAACACAGATACGCAGTATTTT
len: 15; v_gene: TRBV30; d_gene: .; abundance: medium-sized; j_gene: TRBJ1-5; CDR3aa: CAWSVAHSGNQPQHF; CDR3nt: TGTGCCTGGAGTGTAGCCCACTCCGGCAATCAGCCCCAGCATTTT
len: 14; v_gene: TRBV19; d_gene: TRBD1; abundance: .; j_gene: TRBJ1-2; CDR3aa: CASRGTGGNYGYTF; CDR3nt: TGTGCCAGTCGAGGGACAGGGGGAAACTATGGCTACACCTTC
len: 16; v_gene: TRBV9; d_gene: .; abundance: once; j_gene: TRBJ2-2; CDR3aa: CASSVGGASNTGELFF; CDR3nt: TGTGCCAGCAGCGTAGGGGGGGCTTCGAACACCGGGGAGCTGTTTTTT
len: 13; v_gene: TRBV28; d_gene: TRBD1; abundance: .; j_gene: TRBJ2-1; CDR3aa: CATQGVSYNEQFF; CDR3nt: TGTGCCACACAGGGGGTTTCCTACAATGAGCAGTTCTTC
len: 14; v_gene: TRBV29-1; d_gene: .; abundance: few; j_gene: TRBJ2-1; CDR3aa: CSGGDRLSYNEQFF; CDR3nt: TGCAGCGGGGGGGACAGACTTTCCTACAATGAGCAGTTCTTC
len: 13; v_gene: TRBV25-1; d_gene: .; abundance: .; j_gene: TRBJ1-4; CDR3aa: CASSELAGEKLFF; CDR3nt: TGTGCCAGCAGTGAATTGGCCGGTGAAAAACTGTTTTTT
len: 16; v_gene: TRBV5-6; d_gene: TRBD1; abundance: .; j_gene: TRBJ1-4; CDR3aa: CASSSGTGGSREKLFF; CDR3nt: TGTGCCAGCAGCTCCGGGACAGGGGGCTCGAGGGAAAAACTGTTTTTT
len: 15; v_gene: TRBV7-9; d_gene: .; abundance: .; j_gene: TRBJ2-6; CDR3aa: CASSLGFSGANVLTF; CDR3nt: TGTGCCAGCAGCCTCGGGTTCTCTGGGGCCAACGTCCTGACTTTC
len: 15; v_gene: TRBV25-1; d_gene: .; abundance: .; j_gene: TRBJ1-4; CDR3aa: CASRNHRAANEKLFF; CDR3nt: TGTGCCAGCCGTAATCACAGGGCAGCTAATGAAAAACTGTTTTTT
len: 11; v_gene: TRBV20-1; d_gene: TRBD2; abundance: .; j_gene: TRBJ2-7; CDR3aa: CSAPGGTEQYF; CDR3nt: TGCAGTGCTCCGGGGGGGACCGAGCAGTACTTC
len: 13; v_gene: TRBV18; d_gene: .; abundance: .; j_gene: TRBJ2-5; CDR3aa: CASSPTPEGTQYF; CDR3nt: TGTGCCAGCTCACCAACCCCGGAGGGGACCCAGTACTTC
len: 13; v_gene: TRBV28; d_gene: .; abundance: .; j_gene: TRBJ2-7; CDR3aa: CASSEGTAYEQYF; CDR3nt: TGTGCCAGCAGTGAGGGAACCGCCTACGAGCAGTACTTC
len: 16; v_gene: TRBV27; d_gene: .; abundance: .; j_gene: TRBJ2-3; CDR3aa: CASSLSLSLSTDTQYF; CDR3nt: TGTGCCAGCAGTTTATCACTATCCTTGTCCACAGATACGCAGTATTTT
len: 12; v_gene: TRBV6-6; d_gene: .; abundance: few; j_gene: TRBJ1-2; CDR3aa: CATHGKSYGYTF; CDR3nt: TGTGCCACCCACGGTAAAAGCTATGGCTACACCTTC